Following are 16 T cell receptor beta chains from one sample sequenced in a study of cytomegalovirus exposure and HLA in healthy donors (dated by TCRdb to the late 2010s). Libraries were constructed by the immunoSEQ multiplex PCR assay. For the multiplex PCR, a mixture combining 60 forward primers for TCR Vbeta segments and 13 reverse primers for TCR Jbeta segments was used. TCRdb mirrors the immuneACCESS table, restricted to in-frame sequences. Some clones are absent from its copies; in checked studies, under half trace to an unresolved V gene, and the reason for the others is unknown. The sample table contains some 180,000 clones; only one count was recorded for more than 65% of them. Clones ranked in the top ten supply approximately 1.8% of the sample. Sequences were obtained from PBMCs. These receptors were obtained from a woman in her 30s in good health and CMV-seronegative.

The rearrangement joins TRBV7-9 to TRBJ1-6; D remains ambiguous. CDR3 length equals 12 residues. Trimming shortened V by 2 bases and J by 9 bases, and 5 bases separated the two germline ends. CDR1 and CDR2 (germline): SEHNR, FQNEAQ (reference sequence). CDR3 DNA: TGTGCCAGCAGCTTACCGGGTTCACCCCTCCACTTT. Its translation is CASSLPGSPLHF.

The chain employs TRBV7-3 and TRBJ2-2, with 7 bases that match TRBD1. After removal of 2 bases from V and 2 bases from J, the junction contained 2 bases not matched to a gene. The CDR3 has 15 amino acids. Germline CDR1 is SGHTA and CDR2 is FQGTGA. CDR3: CASSLRQGNTGELFF. CDR3 nucleotides: TGTGCCAGCAGCTTACGACAGGGTAACACCGGGGAGCTGTTTTTT.

V and J are TRBV6-1 and TRBJ2-7; the match to TRBD1 covers 7 bases. CDR3 length: 15 amino acids. Trimming removed 2 bases from V and 0 bases from J; junction bases left unmatched: 4. Germline-derived CDR1 and CDR2 are MNHNS and SASEGT. CDR3 region: CASSESSGGSYEQYF. CDR3 sequence (DNA): TGTGCCAGCAGTGAATCGTCAGGGGGCTCCTACGAGCAGTACTTC.

The gene calls are TRBV4-1 and TRBJ1-2, with 7 nucleotides matching TRBD1. J lost 8 bases, V lost 1 base, and 1 base had no gene match. The CDR3 covers 12 residues. The germline V gene has CDR1 MGHRA and CDR2 YSYEKL. CDR3 region: CASSQGTGGYTF. The CDR3 coding sequence is TGCGCCAGCAGCCAAGGGACAGGCGGCTACACCTTC.

The rearrangement links TRBV19 to TRBJ1-1, with D perhaps matching TRBD1 (5 bases). Trimming left V 7 bases short and J 5 bases short, with 14 bases between. The length of the CDR3 is 13 residues. Looked up from germline, CDR1 is LNHDA and CDR2 is SQIVND (reference sequence). This CDR3 is CASIPQGRTEAFF. The CDR3 bases are TGTGCCAGTATCCCTCAGGGAAGGACTGAAGCTTTCTTT. Full variable domain (rest looked up from reference TRBV19 and TRBJ1-1): DGGITQSPKYLFRKEGQNVTLSCEQNLNHDAMYWYRQDPGQGLRLIYYSQIVNDFQKGDIAEGYSVSREKKESFPLTVTSAQKNPTAFYLCASIPQGRTEAFFGQGTRLTVV.

V and J are TRBV4-1 and TRBJ2-5; D may be TRBD2 (5 bases). The CDR3 is made up of 15 amino acids. The ends were cut back, 4 bases at V and 4 bases at J, with 16 bases in the middle. Germline loops: CDR1 MGHRA, CDR2 YSYEKL. The chain's CDR3 is CASSPEGRVLETQYF. In nucleotides, the CDR3 is TGCGCCAGCAGCCCTGAGGGAAGGGTTCTAGAGACCCAGTACTTC.

The chain combines TRBV7-9 with TRBJ2-3, with D unclear. With 1 base removed from V and 2 bases from J, the gap between germline ends came to 7 bases. The CDR3 is 14 amino acids. Germline V gene lookup returns CDR1 SEHNR and CDR2 FQNEAQ (reference sequence). The CDR3 spells CASSLGATTDTQYF. DNA of the CDR3: TGTGCCAGCAGCTTAGGCGCAACCACAGATACGCAGTATTTT.

The chain carries TRBV6-5 and TRBJ1-5, with a possible D match to TRBD1 (5 bases). The germline gives CDR1 MNHEY, CDR2 SVGAGI. CDR3 length equals 16 residues. V was shortened by 4 bases and J by 3 bases, with 16 bases between the two germline ends. The CDR3 loop reads CASSLTVEYINQPQHF. In DNA, the CDR3 is TGTGCCAGCAGTTTGACAGTTGAATATATCAATCAGCCCCAGCATTTT.

Regarding this clone: Germline and junction disagree at one end, which may indicate a read error. This rearrangement joins TRBV11-2 to TRBJ2-5, with no clear D. The CDR3 has 14 amino acids. Looked up from germline, CDR1 is SGHAT and CDR2 is FQNNGV. The CDR3 is CTSSPKLDQETQYF. The CDR3 region has the DNA TGTACCAGCAGCCCAAAGCTGGACCAAGAGACCCAGTACTTC.

The chain carries TRBV5-4 and TRBJ1-2; 11 nucleotides match TRBD1. Germline V gives CDR1 SGHNT, CDR2 YYREEE (reference sequence). Trimming cost V 2 bases and J 5 bases; bases outside gene matches: 5. The CDR3 totals 15 residues. This CDR3 reads CASSFGQGARYGYTF. DNA for the CDR3: TGTGCCAGCAGCTTCGGACAGGGGGCCCGATATGGCTACACCTTC.

This clone occurred once. The gene calls are TRBV14 and TRBJ2-7, with a tentative D call TRBD1 (5 bases). In germline, CDR1 is SGHDN, CDR2 FVKESK. V was shortened by 3 bases and J by 2 bases, with 14 bases between the two germline ends. This CDR3 spans 15 amino acids. This chain's CDR3 is CASSQGRVFPYEQYF. CDR3 DNA: TGTGCCAGCAGCCAGGGCAGGGTCTTCCCCTACGAGCAGTACTTC.

The rearrangement links TRBV7-6 to TRBJ2-7, with D possibly TRBD2 on 6 matching bases. Germline CDR1 reads SGHVS; CDR2 reads FNYEAQ. The V and J ends lost 5 bases and 3 bases respectively, with 14 bases between them. The CDR3 spans 14 residues. CDR3 bases: TGTGCCAGCAGCCCTAGCGCCCTTCACTACGAGCAGTACTTC. Encoded protein: CASSPSALHYEQYF.

This clone has only a few counts. The chain combines TRBV5-1 with TRBJ2-3; TRBD2 agrees at 8 bases. With V trimmed by 4 bases and J by 2 bases, 9 bases remained unmatched. Germline lookup yields CDR1 SGHRS and CDR2 YFSETQ. This CDR3 is built from 16 residues. CDR3 protein: CASSPISSGDTDTQYF. DNA of the CDR3: TGCGCCAGCAGCCCGATTAGTAGCGGGGACACAGATACGCAGTATTTT. The full variable domain, rest sourced from reference TRBV5-1 and TRBJ2-3, is KAGVTQTPRYLIKTRGQQVTLSCSPISGHRSVSWYQQTPGQGLQFLFEYFSETQRNKGNFPGRFSGRQFSNSRSEMNVSTLELGDSALYLCASSPISSGDTDTQYFGPGTRLTVL.

This chain connects TRBV2 to TRBJ2-1, with D possibly TRBD2 on 5 matching bases. Germline values: CDR1 SNHLY, CDR2 FYNNEI. V gave up 3 bases and J gave up 4 bases, with 10 bases separating them. This CDR3 has 14 amino acids. CDR3 sequence reads: CASSEASRYNEQFF. The CDR3, as DNA: TGTGCCAGCAGTGAGGCTAGCCGATACAATGAGCAGTTCTTC.

The V and J genes are TRBV6-1 and TRBJ1-2; possibly TRBD1 for D (6 bases). The germline V gene has CDR1 MNHNS and CDR2 SASEGT. This CDR3 region has 13 residues. Trimming took off 4 bases at V and 5 bases at J, with 11 bases between the two ends. CDR3 coding DNA: TGTGCCAGCAGTGCCAGGACAGAATATGGCTACACCTTC. Residues: CASSARTEYGYTF.

The CDR3 bases are TGTGCCATCAGTGAATGGGACAGCGGAGGGCCCTATGGCTACACCTTC. Translating gives CAISEWDSGGPYGYTF. The J gene is TRBJ1-2, the V gene TRBV10-3; TRBD1 matches 7 bases. The V gene's germline CDR1 is ENHRY and CDR2 SYGVKD. The CDR3 has 16 residues. V was pared by 3 bases and J by 4 bases, with 11 bases of the junction left unmatched.